The 32 T cell receptor beta chains presented below share a single source sample, sequenced in a study of cytomegalovirus exposure and HLA in healthy donors. With 60 Vbeta and 13 Jbeta primers, the PCR was carried out. Sequenced by immunoSEQ multiplex PCR; TCRdb stores in-frame clones only, minus some. The sample has around 160,000 clones, approximately 82% seen once; the top ten hold around 4.9%. Sequenced: PBMCs. Source of these receptors: a male donor in good health and CMV-seronegative.

The chain carries TRBV6-5 and TRBJ1-2, with 9 bases lining up with TRBD1. V lost 5 bases to trimming and J lost 5 bases; unmatched junction nucleotides: 9. Germline V CDR1 and CDR2: MNHEY, SVGAGI. This CDR3 region has 15 residues. The CDR3 is CASSRDRESYYGYTF. The DNA for the CDR3 is TGTGCCAGCAGTCGGGACAGGGAATCGTATTATGGCTACACCTTC.

The V gene is TRBV5-6, the J gene TRBJ1-5; no clear D. V gave up 2 bases and J gave up 3 bases, with 15 bases separating them. CDR3 length: 16 residues. The germline gives CDR1 SGHDT, CDR2 YYEEEE. The CDR3 here is CASSLGGLGPNQPQHF. The DNA for the CDR3 is TGTGCCAGCAGCTTAGGAGGGTTAGGCCCCAATCAGCCCCAGCATTTT.

This clone was observed a single time. The chain links TRBV7-2 to TRBJ2-2, with unresolved D. With 7 bases removed from V and 5 bases from J, the gap between germline ends came to 17 bases. Germline CDR1 is SGHTA and CDR2 is FQGNSA. The CDR3 totals 15 residues. Written as DNA, the CDR3 is TGTGCCAGCACCCCGGTAGCCCAGCGAACCGGGGAGCTGTTTTTT. This gives the protein CASTPVAQRTGELFF.

V usage is TRBV6-5 and J usage is TRBJ2-2, with TRBD2 matching 10 bases. Per germline, CDR1 MNHEY and CDR2 SVGAGI. The junction had 5 bases not matched to a gene; V was cut back by 6 bases and J by 4 bases. This CDR3 region has 15 residues. CDR3 nucleotides: TGTGCCAGCAGATTACTAGCGGGGACCACCGGGGAGCTGTTTTTT. Its protein is CASRLLAGTTGELFF.

This chain connects TRBV5-6 to TRBJ2-5; 8 nucleotides match TRBD2. Germline CDR1 reads SGHDT; CDR2 reads YYEEEE. The CDR3 is made up of 15 amino acids. The V segment lost 1 base and the J segment 3 bases; nucleotides outside the gene matches: 5. The CDR3 DNA is TGTGCCAGCAGCTTGCGGGGGGGCAGGAAAGAGACCCAGTACTTC. Translating gives CASSLRGGRKETQYF.

V and J are TRBV15 and TRBJ2-7; 12 bases agree with TRBD2. The V gene end was trimmed by 3 bases and the J gene end by 6 bases; junction bases not matched to a gene: 9. This CDR3 comprises 16 residues. In germline, CDR1 is LNHNV, CDR2 YYDKDF (reference sequence). The CDR3 coding sequence is TGTGCCACCAGCAGGGACCGACTAGCGGGGGCAGTCGAGCAGTACTTC. It specifies CATSRDRLAGAVEQYF. The full variable domain, its missing parts supplied by reference TRBV15 and TRBJ2-7, is DAMVIQNPRYQVTQFGKPVTLSCSQTLNHNVMYWYQQKSSQAPKLLFHYYDKDFNNEADTPDNFQSRRPNTSFCFLDIRSPGLGDTAMYLCATSRDRLAGAVEQYFGPGTRLTVT.

This clone was found a few times. The rearrangement joins TRBV5-1 to TRBJ1-1, with D possibly matching TRBD1 (6 bases). V was clipped by 3 bases and J by 3 bases, with 12 bases between them. The CDR3 contains 14 residues. Germline CDR1 and CDR2: SGHRS and YFSETQ. CDR3 residues: CASSSRGSDTEAFF. The CDR3 DNA follows: TGCGCCAGCAGCTCCAGGGGTTCGGACACTGAAGCTTTCTTT.

V gene TRBV7-9 combines with J gene TRBJ1-1, with no clear D. The CDR3 length is 12 residues. Germline CDR1 reads SEHNR; CDR2 reads FQNEAQ (reference sequence). V lost 2 bases and J 7 bases, leaving 8 bases between the germline ends. CDR3 residues: CASSLTVGEAFF. The CDR3 coding sequence is TGTGCCAGCAGCTTAACCGTCGGTGAAGCTTTCTTT.

The chain couples TRBV9 to TRBJ1-3; no definite D call. This CDR3 comprises 14 residues. Germline V CDR1 and CDR2: SGDLS, YYNGEE. V was cut by 3 bases and J by 0 bases, with 7 bases left in between. CDR3 sequence reads: CASSAERSGNTIYF. The CDR3 DNA follows: TGTGCCAGCAGCGCTGAGCGCTCTGGAAACACCATATATTTT.

The chain joins TRBV5-1 to TRBJ1-2; no clear D gene. Looked up from germline, CDR1 is SGHRS and CDR2 is YFSETQ. The CDR3 runs to 15 residues. The V and J ends lost 0 bases and 6 bases respectively, with 15 bases between them. The CDR3: CASSLDRGNLDGYTF. In DNA form, the CDR3 reads TGCGCCAGCAGCTTGGATAGAGGGAACCTGGATGGCTACACCTTC.

For the CDR3, the DNA is TGTGCCAGCAGTGAGGAAACAGGGCACGAGCAGTACTTC. Its protein is CASSEETGHEQYF. The J gene is TRBJ2-7, the V gene TRBV6-6; the D gene is possibly TRBD1 (6 bases). This CDR3 has 13 residues. V dropped 5 bases and J dropped 5 bases, with 13 bases sitting between them. Germline V lookup: CDR1 MNHNY, CDR2 SVGAGI (reference sequence).

J is TRBJ2-3 and V is TRBV6-1, with D possibly TRBD2 on 5 matching bases. The CDR3 loop spans 15 amino acids. V was pared by 3 bases and J by 5 bases, with 15 bases between. From germline, CDR1 is MNHNS and CDR2 SASEGT. In DNA, the CDR3 is TGTGCCAGCAGTGAGGCAGGCGGGCCGGGAGATACGCAGTATTTT. It translates to CASSEAGGPGDTQYF.

V and J are TRBV11-2 and TRBJ1-5; D remains unclear. The CDR3 is 14 residues long. Germline V gene data show CDR1 as SGHAT and CDR2 as FQNNGV. Deletions cut 6 bases from V and 2 bases from J, with 11 bases between. The CDR3 region is CASSLDTGNQPQHF. CDR3 DNA sequence: TGTGCCAGCAGTCTCGACACGGGCAATCAGCCCCAGCATTTT.

The chain employs TRBV27 and TRBJ2-1; D might be TRBD2 (7 bases). V lost 5 bases to trimming and J lost 8 bases, with 22 bases between them. CDR1 is MNHEY and CDR2 is SMNVEV in the germline V gene (reference sequence). CDR3 size: 16 residues. Here the CDR3 reads CASSLKGGLRGDEQFF. The CDR3 DNA sequence: TGTGCCAGCAGTCTAAAGGGGGGGCTTAGGGGGGATGAGCAGTTCTTC.

V and J are TRBV19 and TRBJ2-1; maybe TRBD2 (6 bases). The germline V gene encodes CDR1 LNHDA and CDR2 SQIVND (reference sequence). Trimming removed 4 bases at V and 3 bases at J, with 16 bases between. The CDR3 totals 16 residues. CDR3 sequence (DNA): TGTGCCAGTAGTAAATTCCAGGGACTTTTCTACAATGAGCAGTTCTTC. Protein: CASSKFQGLFYNEQFF.

The chain has TRBV19 and TRBJ2-1, with 8 positions matching TRBD1. This CDR3 region has 15 residues. Losses at the gene ends were 7 bases for V and 2 bases for J; bases not matched to a gene: 7. Germline V gene data show CDR1 as LNHDA and CDR2 as SQIVND (reference sequence). This CDR3 reads CASTPPGQAYNEQFF. In DNA, the CDR3 is TGTGCCAGTACCCCCCCGGGACAGGCCTACAATGAGCAGTTCTTC.

V gene TRBV5-4 combines with J gene TRBJ2-5, with 10 positions matching TRBD2. The J call may be faulty, since TRBJ2-7 better matches the DNA end. This CDR3 region has 14 residues. Germline V gives CDR1 SGHNT, CDR2 YYREEE (reference sequence). The CDR3 DNA sequence: TGTGCCAGCAGCCTCGGGCTAGCGGGGGACGAGCAGTACTTC. It is translated as CASSLGLAGDEQYF.

This clone has just a few counts. Written as DNA, the CDR3 is TGTGCCATCGGGGGGGGTACCACAGATACGCAGTATTTT. The encoded protein is CAIGGGTTDTQYF. This sequence joins TRBV10-3 and TRBJ2-3, with 7 bases matching TRBD2. Losses at the gene ends were 8 bases for V and 2 bases for J; bases not matched to a gene: 4. Germline loops: CDR1 ENHRY, CDR2 SYGVKD. The CDR3 is 13 amino acids.

The J gene is TRBJ2-5, the V gene TRBV25-1, with a possible D match to TRBD1 (5 bases). Near its end, the DNA agrees better with TRBJ2-7, so the J call may be wrong. Germline values: CDR1 MGHDK, CDR2 SYGVNS. This CDR3 spans 14 amino acids. CDR3 sequence: CASSIAGSPNEQYF. CDR3 nucleotides: TGTGCCAGCAGTATTGCAGGGTCTCCGAACGAGCAGTACTTC.

The J gene is TRBJ2-7, the V gene TRBV5-4; 7 bases fit TRBD2. Unmatched junction bases numbered 8, after V lost 5 bases and J lost 3 bases. The CDR3 totals 14 residues. CDR1 and CDR2 from the germline V gene are SGHNT and YYREEE (reference sequence). The CDR3 here is CASSQERGIYEQYF. CDR3 bases: TGTGCCAGCAGTCAGGAGCGGGGCATCTACGAGCAGTACTTC.

In its sample, this clone was seen a few times. The rearrangement links TRBV19 to TRBJ1-3; D not resolved. This CDR3 is built from 13 residues. Germline CDR1 is LNHDA and CDR2 is SQIVND (reference sequence). The V end was cut by 6 bases, the J end by 1 base, with 7 bases between. CDR3 DNA sequence: TGTGCCAGTAGGTCGAGTTCTGGAAACACCATATATTTT. Translation gives CASRSSSGNTIYF.

The chain employs TRBV12-5 and TRBJ2-1; maybe TRBD1 (5 bases). Germline-derived CDR1 and CDR2 are LGHNT and FRNRAP. V lost 5 bases, J lost 4 bases, and 9 bases lay in between. This CDR3 comprises 13 residues. Here the CDR3 DNA reads TGTGCTAGTGGTCCCGACAGTTACAATGAGCAGTTCTTC. Amino acids: CASGPDSYNEQFF.

Concerning this clone: The junction shows a germline mismatch at one end, possibly a read error. The chain uses TRBV7-9 and TRBJ1-2; D ambiguous. The CDR3 consists of 12 residues. Germline lookup yields CDR1 SEHNR and CDR2 FQNEAQ (reference sequence). The chain's CDR3 is CSSSFEGYGYTF. As DNA, the CDR3 is TGTTCCAGCAGCTTTGAGGGCTATGGCTACACCTTC.

The rearrangement uses TRBV5-6 and TRBJ1-1; the D gene is possibly TRBD1 (6 bases). Trimming took off 6 bases at V and 10 bases at J, with 25 bases between the two ends. The CDR3 runs to 15 residues. In germline, CDR1 is SGHDT, CDR2 YYEEEE. CDR3 nucleotides: TGTGCCAGCACTGCCGCGGGCACAGGGAGAGGTCGAGCTTTCTTT. Encoded protein: CASTAAGTGRGRAFF.

This clone was seen more than once but under ten times. The chain carries TRBV7-8 and TRBJ1-5; perhaps TRBD1 as D (5 bases). CDR3 length: 16 residues. V was shortened by 3 bases and J by 0 bases, with 12 bases between the two germline ends. Germline V CDR1 and CDR2: SGHVS, FQNEAQ. CDR3 in amino acids: CASSLEGLYSNQPQHF. CDR3 DNA: TGTGCCAGCAGCTTGGAGGGACTGTATAGCAATCAGCCCCAGCATTTT.

On this clone: Mismatch with germline at one junction end may stem from a read error. The gene calls are TRBV4-2 and TRBJ1-4; D gene uncertain. The CDR3 length is 13 residues. Germline-derived CDR1 and CDR2 are LGHNA and YNFKEQ. CDR3: CARSQDSSRKLFF. The CDR3 nucleotides read TGTGCCAGAAGCCAAGATTCTTCTCGAAAACTGTTTTTT.

The rearrangement links TRBV2 to TRBJ1-2; 7 bases match TRBD1. CDR3 length equals 12 residues. Germline assignment: CDR1 SNHLY and CDR2 FYNNEI. Losses at the gene ends were 6 bases for V and 3 bases for J; bases not matched to a gene: 1. CDR3 protein: CASRDRYYGYTF. CDR3 DNA sequence: TGTGCCAGCAGGGACAGGTACTATGGCTACACCTTC.

The chain couples TRBV9 to TRBJ2-1, with D perhaps TRBD2 (6 bases). V lost 0 bases to trimming and J lost 2 bases, with 9 bases between them. Germline values: CDR1 SGDLS, CDR2 YYNGEE. CDR3 length: 15 amino acids. The chain's CDR3 is CASSVARGTYNEQFF. CDR3 DNA sequence: TGTGCCAGCAGCGTAGCCCGCGGGACCTACAATGAGCAGTTCTTC.

The CDR3 coding sequence is TGTGCCAGCAGCAAAGCCGGCTGTGGGGGGACGAACACTGAAGCTTTCTTT. Translated: CASSKAGCGGTNTEAFF. The rearrangement links TRBV21-1 to TRBJ1-1. TRBV21-1 is shown as a pseudogene. CDR3 length: 17 residues.

The J gene is TRBJ1-2, the V gene TRBV7-3, with 7 bases fitting TRBD1. V lost 4 bases to trimming and J lost 2 bases; unmatched junction nucleotides: 1. The germline V gene has CDR1 SGHTA and CDR2 FQGTGA. The CDR3 loop spans 13 amino acids. The CDR3 is CASSSGQNYGYTF. The CDR3 coding sequence is TGTGCCAGCAGCTCGGGACAGAACTATGGCTACACCTTC.

J is TRBJ2-5 and V is TRBV21-1; whether TRBD1, the table's D call, matches the DNA was not checked. TRBV21-1 is described as a pseudogene. CDR3 length equals 13 residues. This CDR3 reads CASSMTEQETQYF. The CDR3 DNA is TGTGCCAGCAGCATGACAGAACAAGAGACCCAGTACTTC.

This chain connects TRBV4-3 to TRBJ2-7; D is unclear. The V end lost 3 bases, the J end lost 7 bases, and 16 bases lay between the germline ends. The CDR3 spans 14 residues. Germline V lookup: CDR1 LGHNA, CDR2 YSLEER. CDR3 loop: CASSQARGYLEQYF. The DNA of the CDR3 is TGCGCCAGCAGCCAGGCTCGAGGCTACCTAGAGCAGTACTTC.